This TCR beta chain was profiled in a study of T cell repertoires in cytomegalovirus infection. Study-level information: Signatures in public TCR beta sequences pointed to both CMV infection and matching HLA type. General study results and limits: HLA-C-restricted CMV-specific TCR beta clonotypes were dominant in the ex vivo response. Cumulative frequency of public TCR beta families picked out carriers of CMV plus the relevant HLA.

In this sample, this clonotype turned up many times. Its target is unknown. This CDR3 is built from 15 residues. The V end was cut by 4 bases, the J end by 6 bases, with 18 bases between. CDR1 and CDR2 (germline): MDHEN, SYDVKM. TCRdb re-analysed the reads in MiXCR, keeping a single row per CDR3 protein. This sample yields around 320,000 distinct CDR3 sequences, of which around 9.5% are seen a single time; about 4.5% belongs to the top ten. The gene calls are TRBV28 and TRBJ1-2; the D gene is possibly TRBD1 (6 bases). This TCR was sampled from a human donor in good health (CMV status not recorded). Some clones in this sample may be carry-over from other donors' samples. Source material: PBMCs. In DNA form, the CDR3 reads TGTGCCAGCAGTTCCGGAGCGGCGGGGGGCGATGGCTACACCTTC. Encoded protein: CASSSGAAGGDGYTF.